Presented here are 31 T cell receptor beta chains from one specimen sequenced in a study of blood T cell repertoires in COVID-19. TCRdb's copy holds only in-frame clones and misses some; the assay was immunoSEQ multiplex PCR. The sample lists about 200,000 clones, around 89% occurring once. Material: PBMCs or T cells enriched from blood (not recorded which). These receptors all come from a woman aged 18-29 years who had recovered from COVID-19.

This chain connects TRBV27 to TRBJ2-3, with a tentative D call TRBD2 (5 bases). The CDR3 is made up of 14 amino acids. V was cut by 6 bases and J by 2 bases, with 12 bases left in between. Germline assignment: CDR1 MNHEY and CDR2 SMNVEV (reference sequence). The CDR3 loop reads CASSPGIITDTQYF. As DNA, the CDR3 is TGTGCCAGCAGCCCCGGGATTATCACAGATACGCAGTATTTT.

This clone has a handful of counts. This chain joins TRBV15 and TRBJ1-5; TRBD1 matches 8 bases. The CDR3 covers 15 residues. J lost 4 bases, V lost 6 bases, and 8 bases had no gene match. Germline CDR1 LNHNV, CDR2 YYDKDF (reference sequence). CDR3 sequence reads: CATSGTDRENQPQHF. In DNA, the CDR3 is TGTGCCACCAGTGGGACGGACAGGGAAAATCAGCCCCAGCATTTT.

The chain combines TRBV18 with TRBJ1-2; D unresolved. Deletions cut 0 bases from V and 7 bases from J, with 12 bases between. Germline CDR1 and CDR2: KGHSH and LQKENI. This CDR3 comprises 14 residues. The CDR3 region is CASSPPIYSSGYTF. The CDR3 nucleotides are TGTGCCAGCTCACCACCAATTTACAGTTCTGGCTACACCTTC.

This chain links TRBV2 with TRBJ2-1; 11 bases line up with TRBD2. The CDR3 is 14 residues long. The trim removed 7 bases at V and 7 bases at J, leaving 6 bases unmatched. Germline V gene lookup returns CDR1 SNHLY and CDR2 FYNNEI. The DNA for the CDR3 is TGTGCCAGCACGGTAGCGGGGGGGCAAAATGAGCAGTTCTTC. Translating gives CASTVAGGQNEQFF.

The V and J genes are TRBV4-1 and TRBJ1-2; a weak D match, TRBD1 (6 bases). The CDR3 loop spans 15 amino acids. CDR1 and CDR2 from the germline V gene are MGHRA and YSYEKL. The V gene lost 5 bases and the J gene lost 0 bases, with 13 bases spanning the gap. CDR3 amino acids: CASSFHRDTNYGYTF. CDR3 in DNA: TGCGCCAGCAGCTTCCACCGGGACACTAACTATGGCTACACCTTC.

The gene calls are TRBV12-3 or TRBV12-4 and TRBJ2-5; a weak D match, TRBD2 (5 bases). The V end lost 6 bases, the J end lost 7 bases, and 15 bases lay between the germline ends. This CDR3 has 13 residues. The CDR3 sequence: CASRPPVGATQYF. The CDR3 DNA reads TGTGCCAGCAGGCCCCCGGTGGGAGCGACCCAGTACTTC.

V is TRBV5-1 and J is TRBJ1-1, with D possibly TRBD1 on 5 matching bases. From germline, CDR1 is SGHRS and CDR2 YFSETQ. Trimming removed 0 bases from V and 6 bases from J, with 9 bases in between. The CDR3 has 13 residues. CDR3 nucleotides: TGCGCCAGCAGCTTGGTTGCAGGGTCTGAAGCTTTCTTT. This sequence encodes CASSLVAGSEAFF. The full variable domain, completed using reference TRBV5-1 and TRBJ1-1, is KAGVTQTPRYLIKTRGQQVTLSCSPISGHRSVSWYQQTPGQGLQFLFEYFSETQRNKGNFPGRFSGRQFSNSRSEMNVSTLELGDSALYLCASSLVAGSEAFFGQGTRLTVV.

This chain joins TRBV30 and TRBJ1-2, with D uncertain. The CDR3 loop spans 11 amino acids. V lost 5 bases to trimming and J lost 4 bases, with 8 bases between them. Germline V CDR1 and CDR2: GTSNPN, SVGIG (reference sequence). CDR3 DNA sequence: TGTGCCTGGGGGGTAGCCTATGGCTACACCTTC. Amino acid sequence: CAWGVAYGYTF.

The genes are TRBV27 and TRBJ2-7; D is possibly TRBD2 (6 bases). Germline CDR1 and CDR2: MNHEY and SMNVEV (reference sequence). CDR3 size: 13 residues. Deletions cut 3 bases from V and 4 bases from J, with 10 bases between. CDR3 sequence reads: CASSFQGLYEQYF. In DNA form, the CDR3 reads TGTGCCAGCAGTTTCCAGGGACTTTACGAGCAGTACTTC.

The chain is built from TRBV3-1 (or the pseudogene TRBV3-2) and TRBJ2-1, with 10 bases matching TRBD2. Germline CDR1 and CDR2: LGHDT and YNNKEL (reference sequence). This CDR3 contains 14 residues. After removal of 4 bases from V and 5 bases from J, the junction contained 2 bases not matched to a gene. CDR3 nucleotides: TGTGCCAGCAGCCGCACTAGCGGGGACAATGAGCAGTTCTTC. This translates into CASSRTSGDNEQFF.

The CDR3 spells CASSLDPGGNQPQHF. For the CDR3, the DNA is TGTGCCAGCAGCTTAGACCCAGGGGGGAATCAGCCCCAGCATTTT. The rearrangement joins TRBV11-1 to TRBJ1-5, with 7 bases matching TRBD1. V shed 1 base, J shed 4 bases, and the junction held 4 bases outside the gene matches. Germline V lookup: CDR1 SGHAT, CDR2 FQDESV (reference sequence). This CDR3 is built from 15 residues.

The chain couples TRBV5-6 to TRBJ1-6, with a weak D call TRBD1 (5 bases). The V gene lost 2 bases and the J gene lost 6 bases, with 9 bases spanning the gap. The length of the CDR3 is 14 residues. Germline CDR1 and CDR2: SGHDT and YYEEEE. CDR3 coding DNA: TGTGCCAGCAGCTTAGGGGTCGGTAATTCACCCCTCCACTTT. This encodes CASSLGVGNSPLHF.

This chain uses TRBV5-4 with TRBJ1-2; TRBD1 matches 7 bases. Unmatched junction bases numbered 7, after V lost 4 bases and J lost 7 bases. Germline values: CDR1 SGHNT, CDR2 YYREEE (reference sequence). The CDR3 spans 13 residues. Here the CDR3 reads CASSQGQSGGYTF. The DNA for the CDR3 is TGTGCCAGCAGCCAGGGACAGAGCGGTGGCTACACCTTC.

The V and J genes are TRBV5-1 and TRBJ2-5, with 10 positions matching TRBD1. Germline V CDR1 and CDR2: SGHRS, YFSETQ. J was trimmed by 4 bases and V by 3 bases; bases with no gene match: 6. The CDR3 is made up of 15 amino acids. The CDR3 DNA reads as TGCGCCAGCAGCTGGGGGACAGGGGAGGGAGAGACCCAGTACTTC. Translation: CASSWGTGEGETQYF.

The chain has TRBV28 and TRBJ1-2; possibly TRBD1 for D (6 bases). Between the trimmed V and J ends, which lost 4 bases and 4 bases, there was a span of 7 bases. Germline lookup yields CDR1 MDHEN and CDR2 SYDVKM. The CDR3 covers 12 residues. Here the CDR3 DNA reads TGTGCCAGCAGTTCGACAGGCTATGGCTACACCTTC. It encodes CASSSTGYGYTF.

This clone was seen a single time. This chain connects TRBV7-6 to TRBJ1-4, with D unresolved. Trimming took 5 bases from V and 0 from J, leaving 10 bases between them. This CDR3 has 15 amino acids. Germline assignment: CDR1 SGHVS and CDR2 FNYEAQ. The CDR3 DNA follows: TGTGCCAGCAGCCTGTACAGTGCAACTAATGAAAAACTGTTTTTT. Its protein is CASSLYSATNEKLFF.

CDR3: CASSLAGAGGGSPLHF. DNA for the CDR3: TGTGCCAGCAGCTTGGCCGGGGCAGGGGGTGGTTCACCCCTCCACTTT. This chain connects TRBV5-4 to TRBJ1-6, with 7 bases identical to TRBD1. V dropped 0 bases and J dropped 9; count of bases not matched to a gene: 9. The CDR3 is 16 residues long. The germline CDR1 and CDR2 sequences are SGHNT and YYREEE (reference sequence).

The V call is TRBV29-1, the J call TRBJ1-2; D is ambiguous. Trimming pared 0 bases from V and 4 bases from J, leaving 9 bases between. CDR1 is SQVTM, CDR2 ANQGSEA, per germline. This CDR3 comprises 13 residues. The CDR3 nucleotides are TGCAGCGTTGAAGATCAGCAGGTCTATGGCTACACCTTC. It yields the protein CSVEDQQVYGYTF.

This chain joins TRBV15 and TRBJ1-2, with D tentatively TRBD1 (5 bases). The length of the CDR3 is 14 residues. V lost 2 bases to trimming and J lost 2 bases, with 9 bases between them. Germline CDR1 is LNHNV and CDR2 is YYDKDF (reference sequence). As DNA, the CDR3 is TGTGCCACCAGCAGATCTGACAGCAACTATGGCTACACCTTC. Translating gives CATSRSDSNYGYTF.

The chain joins TRBV24-1 to TRBJ2-5, with 12 bases matching TRBD2. Germline loops: CDR1 KGHDR, CDR2 SFDVKD. The V and J ends lost 4 bases and 0 bases, in that order; junction bases with no gene match: 2. The CDR3 is made up of 16 amino acids. CDR3 sequence (DNA): TGTGCCACCAGTGAGACTAGCGGGGGTTACCAAGAGACCCAGTACTTC. Translating gives CATSETSGGYQETQYF.

The chain links TRBV29-1 to TRBJ1-5; the D is unclear. Germline CDR1 reads SQVTM; CDR2 reads ANQGSEA. Trimming took off 7 bases at V and 0 bases at J, with 10 bases between the two ends. The CDR3 runs 13 residues. The DNA for the CDR3 is TGCAGCGCTGGGCAGGATAGCAATCAGCCCCAGCATTTT. It encodes CSAGQDSNQPQHF. The whole variable domain, filled in from reference TRBV29-1 and TRBJ1-5, reads SAVISQKPSRDICQRGTSLTIQCQVDSQVTMMFWYRQQPGQSLTLIATANQGSEATYESGFVIDKFPISRPNLTFSTLTVSNMSPEDSSIYLCSAGQDSNQPQHFGDGTRLSIL.

V gene TRBV6-5 combines with J gene TRBJ1-2; D call uncertain. Per germline, CDR1 MNHEY and CDR2 SVGAGI. V lost 7 bases and J 2 bases, leaving 8 bases between the germline ends. The CDR3 is made up of 12 amino acids. In DNA, the CDR3 is TGTGCCAGCACACTCGGGAACTATGGCTACACCTTC. Its protein product is CASTLGNYGYTF.

This clone was picked up one time. The gene calls are TRBV13 and TRBJ1-1; TRBD1 matches 7 bases. CDR3 length equals 13 residues. Germline assignment: CDR1 PRHDT and CDR2 FYEKMQ (reference sequence). Unmatched junction bases numbered 3, after V lost 2 bases and J lost 6 bases. CDR3 bases: TGTGCCAGCAGCTTAACAACAGGGGCTGAAGCTTTCTTT. Protein product: CASSLTTGAEAFF.

The chain couples TRBV27 to TRBJ1-5; D might be TRBD1 (5 bases). The CDR3 has 15 residues. V was trimmed by 8 bases and J by 1 base, leaving 15 bases between them. The V gene's germline CDR1 is MNHEY and CDR2 SMNVEV (reference sequence). The CDR3 DNA reads as TGTGCCAGCTTTACCCTCGGGGGGAGCAATCAGCCCCAGCATTTT. Translating gives CASFTLGGSNQPQHF.

This clone has a count of ten or more. The genes are TRBV6-1 and TRBJ2-7; TRBD1 matches 8 bases. V lost 3 bases to trimming and J lost 5 bases; unmatched junction nucleotides: 3. Germline V lookup: CDR1 MNHNS, CDR2 SASEGT. The length of the CDR3 is 13 residues. The CDR3 spells CASSDRQGHEQYF. The DNA of the CDR3 is TGTGCCAGCAGTGATCGACAGGGGCACGAGCAGTACTTC.

The V call is TRBV12-3 or TRBV12-4, the J call TRBJ1-2, with D unclear. The CDR3 is 13 amino acids. Trimming pared 6 bases from V and 7 bases from J, leaving 15 bases between. The CDR3 bases are TGTGCCAGCAGCTTTCTTGGAGGCGTTGGCTACACCTTC. Translation: CASSFLGGVGYTF.

The rearrangement joins TRBV28 to TRBJ2-7; perhaps TRBD2 as D (5 bases). Germline values: CDR1 MDHEN, CDR2 SYDVKM. V gave up 4 bases and J gave up 0 bases, with 16 bases separating them. This CDR3 is built from 16 residues. Here the CDR3 reads CASSSVARSSSYEQYF. The CDR3, as DNA: TGTGCCAGCAGTTCCGTAGCGCGATCAAGCTCCTACGAGCAGTACTTC.

The chain joins TRBV6-1 to TRBJ2-1; tentative D call: TRBD1 (6 bases). V dropped 2 bases and J dropped 10 bases, with 18 bases sitting between them. Germline V gene data show CDR1 as MNHNS and CDR2 as SASEGT. The CDR3 sequence is 15 residues long. The CDR3 nucleotides read TGTGCCAGCAGTGAATCTCCGAGACAGGCTTCCGAGCAGTTCTTC. It yields the protein CASSESPRQASEQFF.

This chain joins TRBV7-9 and TRBJ1-1; D may be TRBD1 (6 bases). The germline V gene has CDR1 SEHNR and CDR2 FQNEAQ (reference sequence). The CDR3 consists of 14 residues. Trimming stripped 5 bases from V and 0 bases from J, with 10 bases between. The CDR3 sequence is CASSGQIMNTEAFF. The CDR3 DNA reads as TGTGCCAGCAGCGGACAGATCATGAACACTGAAGCTTTCTTT.

This clone showed up just once. The CDR3 loop reads CASRTGTSGNVREQYF. As DNA, the CDR3 is TGTGCCAGCAGGACCGGGACTAGCGGCAACGTACGCGAGCAGTACTTC. The chain employs TRBV27 and TRBJ2-7, with 11 bases fitting TRBD2. V was clipped by 6 bases and J by 6 bases; unmatched bases: 13. CDR3 length: 16 residues. The germline CDR1 and CDR2 sequences are MNHEY and SMNVEV (reference sequence).

The gene calls are TRBV5-4 and TRBJ1-6; D is possibly TRBD1 (5 bases). Germline CDR1 and CDR2: SGHNT and YYREEE (reference sequence). V gave up 1 base and J gave up 9 bases, with 23 bases separating them. The CDR3 covers 18 residues. The CDR3: CASSLWGVDSSFSSPLHF. The CDR3 DNA follows: TGTGCCAGCAGCTTGTGGGGTGTCGACAGTTCTTTTTCTTCACCCCTCCACTTT.